A single sample is the source of the 20 T cell receptor beta chains below, sequenced in a study of identical twins. One entry per CDR3 protein, called by TCRdb with MiXCR from the 5' RACE reads. The sample consists of about 700,000 distinct CDR3 sequences, 8.5% to 9.5% of them appearing once. This same sample was also part of a study on yellow fever vaccine responses in identical twins.

Material for sequencing was PBMCs. The receptors were sampled from a woman aged 18 to 35 in good health.

The V call is TRBV28, the J call TRBJ1-2; tentative D call: TRBD1 (6 bases). From germline, CDR1 is MDHEN and CDR2 SYDVKM. The CDR3 totals 16 residues. Deletions cut 7 bases from V and 4 bases from J, with 22 bases between. The CDR3 DNA reads TGTGCCAGCAACAAACCCACAGGGCCAGGTGTCTATGGCTACACCTTC. This sequence encodes CASNKPTGPGVYGYTF.

This chain links TRBV5-6 with TRBJ2-7; no definite D call. The CDR3 is made up of 13 amino acids. V was cut by 4 bases and J by 3 bases, with 11 bases left in between. Germline-derived CDR1 and CDR2 are SGHDT and YYEEEE. The CDR3 sequence: CASSPWTIYEQYF. In nucleotides, the CDR3 is TGTGCCAGCAGCCCCTGGACGATCTACGAGCAGTACTTC.

The chain employs TRBV5-5 and TRBJ1-5; no clear D gene. CDR3 length: 13 amino acids. Trimming cost V 2 bases and J 5 bases, with 8 bases left between them. Germline values: CDR1 SGHKS, CDR2 YYEKEE (reference sequence). The CDR3 DNA follows: TGTGCCAGCAGCTTTGACGGTTATCAGCCCCAGCATTTT. Translating it yields CASSFDGYQPQHF.

V usage is TRBV6-1 and J usage is TRBJ2-2; D ambiguous. This CDR3 region has 15 residues. V gave up 6 bases and J gave up 2 bases, with 13 bases separating them. From germline, CDR1 is MNHNS and CDR2 SASEGT. CDR3 loop: CASRVKQGNTGELFF. The DNA of the CDR3 is TGTGCCAGCAGGGTGAAACAAGGAAACACCGGGGAGCTGTTTTTT.

This clonotype was seen more than once but under ten times. The chain combines TRBV3-1 with TRBJ2-7; maybe TRBD2 (6 bases). V lost 5 bases, J lost 2 bases, and 13 bases lay in between. The CDR3 runs 14 residues. Per the germline V gene, CDR1 is LGHDT and CDR2 is YNNKEL (reference sequence). CDR3 sequence: CASSESGPTYEQYF. In nucleotides, the CDR3 is TGTGCCAGCAGCGAGAGCGGGCCTACCTACGAGCAGTACTTC.

This clonotype has more than one count but fewer than ten. CDR3 in amino acids: CASSRAGATGELFF. In DNA, the CDR3 is TGTGCCAGCAGCCGAGCGGGAGCCACCGGGGAGCTGTTTTTT. The chain combines TRBV3-1 with TRBJ2-2; 8 bases align to TRBD2. The V segment lost 4 bases and the J segment 4 bases; nucleotides outside the gene matches: 2. CDR3 size: 14 residues. Germline V gene sequence: CDR1 LGHDT, CDR2 YNNKEL (reference sequence).

Here the CDR3 reads CSANTLRGEQFF. CDR3 bases: TGCAGTGCCAACACTTTAAGGGGTGAGCAGTTCTTC. The chain couples TRBV20-1 to TRBJ2-1, with D possibly TRBD1 on 5 matching bases. The V end was cut by 6 bases, the J end by 9 bases, with 15 bases between. This CDR3 is built from 12 residues. CDR1 DFQATT and CDR2 SNEGSKA come from the germline V gene (reference sequence).

In its sample, this clonotype was seen once. The chain joins TRBV7-8 to TRBJ1-1; no firm D call. The germline V gene encodes CDR1 SGHVS and CDR2 FQNEAQ. The CDR3 contains 16 residues. V was trimmed by 5 bases and J by 0 bases, leaving 16 bases between them. The CDR3 here is CASSVGLSRMNTEAFF. The DNA of the CDR3 is TGTGCCAGCAGCGTTGGACTGAGCCGCATGAACACTGAAGCTTTCTTT.

The chain joins TRBV6-5 to TRBJ1-2, with 10 positions matching TRBD1. V gave up 1 base and J gave up 3 bases; unmatched junction bases: 8. In germline, CDR1 is MNHEY, CDR2 SVGAGI. The CDR3 is made up of 17 amino acids. The DNA of the CDR3 is TGTGCCAGCAGTTACTACGGACAGGGGGGGTCGGACTATGGCTACACCTTC. Its protein product is CASSYYGQGGSDYGYTF.

The chain combines TRBV6-5 with TRBJ2-5; D might be TRBD2 (5 bases). The CDR3 is 15 residues long. Germline CDR1 reads MNHEY; CDR2 reads SVGAGI. Deletions cut 2 bases from V and 2 bases from J, with 12 bases between. This chain's CDR3 is CASSYSLAEQETQYF. DNA for the CDR3: TGTGCCAGCAGTTACAGTCTAGCCGAACAAGAGACCCAGTACTTC.

In its sample, this clonotype was seen a few times. V is TRBV20-1 and J is TRBJ1-2; D remains ambiguous. The germline V gene has CDR1 DFQATT and CDR2 SNEGSKA (reference sequence). The V end was cut by 7 bases, the J end by 8 bases, with 17 bases between. This CDR3 has 12 amino acids. The CDR3 protein is CSGRETASGYTF. The CDR3, as DNA: TGCAGTGGTCGGGAAACCGCCAGCGGCTACACCTTC.

This clonotype occurred a few times. The chain uses TRBV27 and TRBJ1-5, with D perhaps TRBD1 (5 bases). V dropped 5 bases and J dropped 0 bases, with 8 bases sitting between them. Germline V gene data show CDR1 as MNHEY and CDR2 as SMNVEV (reference sequence). This CDR3 spans 14 amino acids. The DNA for the CDR3 is TGTGCCAGCAGTACAGGTGATAGCAATCAGCCCCAGCATTTT. Amino acids: CASSTGDSNQPQHF.

Regarding this clonotype: A much larger clone sits a single nucleotide away, making a read error possible. V and J are TRBV7-6 and TRBJ2-7, with no clear D. This CDR3 is built from 16 residues. The germline CDR1 and CDR2 sequences are SGHVS and FNYEAQ. In nucleotides, the CDR3 is TGTGCCAGCAGCTTAGGCCAGATGGGAAGCTCCTACAAGCAGTACTTC. Amino acid sequence: CASSLGQMGSSYKQYF.

The chain links TRBV7-2 to TRBJ1-2; TRBD1 agrees at 7 bases. CDR3 length equals 15 residues. Unmatched junction bases numbered 9, after V lost 4 bases and J lost 4 bases. CDR1 SGHTA and CDR2 FQGNSA come from the germline V gene. In DNA form, the CDR3 reads TGTGCCAGCAGCTACCCAGGGACAGTCCTCTATGGCTACACCTTC. This gives the protein CASSYPGTVLYGYTF.

This clonotype was seen ten or more times. V usage is TRBV28 and J usage is TRBJ1-3; 7 bases are shared with TRBD1. The germline CDR1 and CDR2 sequences are MDHEN and SYDVKM. Germline trimming cut 3 bases from V and 6 bases from J; bases unmatched to any gene: 5. The CDR3 has 14 residues. The CDR3 here is CASSFRRGENTIYF. CDR3 nucleotides: TGTGCCAGCAGTTTCCGCAGGGGGGAAAACACCATATATTTT. The variable domain in full, with the rest retrieved from reference TRBV28 and TRBJ1-3, is DVKVTQSSRYLVKRTGEKVFLECVQDMDHENMFWYRQDPGLGLRLIYFSYDVKMKEKGDIPEGYSVSREKKERFSLILESASTNQTSMYLCASSFRRGENTIYFGEGSWLTVV.

This clonotype showed up just a few times. The chain uses TRBV11-2 and TRBJ2-5; 14 bases agree with TRBD2. The V gene end was trimmed by 5 bases and the J gene end by 2 bases; junction bases not matched to a gene: 13. This CDR3 contains 19 residues. Germline V CDR1 and CDR2: SGHAT, FQNNGV. The CDR3 protein is CASSRRLGGLAGVQETQYF. In DNA form, the CDR3 reads TGTGCCAGCAGCCGCCGACTAGGGGGACTAGCGGGGGTACAAGAGACCCAGTACTTC.

The table lists this clonotype with a few counts. V usage is TRBV5-1 and J usage is TRBJ2-1; 7 nucleotides line up with TRBD1. V was clipped by 3 bases and J by 4 bases; unmatched bases: 7. The CDR3 is 15 amino acids. Germline-derived CDR1 and CDR2 are SGHRS and YFSETQ. The CDR3 is CASSSTGREYNEQFF. The CDR3 DNA follows: TGCGCCAGCAGCTCGACAGGGAGAGAATACAATGAGCAGTTCTTC.

This rearrangement joins TRBV6-5 to TRBJ1-2; TRBD1 matches 7 bases. The germline CDR1 and CDR2 sequences are MNHEY and SVGAGI. The CDR3 loop spans 13 amino acids. Trimming at V came to 0 bases and at J to 7 bases, leaving 2 bases not matched to a gene. The CDR3 region has the DNA TGTGCCAGCAGTTACTCCACAGGGGTTGGCTACACCTTC. Amino acids: CASSYSTGVGYTF.

This clonotype was counted a few times. The chain carries TRBV6-1 and TRBJ2-7; D is unclear. The CDR3 length is 15 residues. Trimming pared 3 bases from V and 0 bases from J, leaving 12 bases between. In germline, CDR1 is MNHNS, CDR2 SASEGT. In DNA form, the CDR3 reads TGTGCCAGCAGTGAGGACGCCTTCTCCTCCTACGAGCAGTACTTC. This encodes CASSEDAFSSYEQYF.

The chain has TRBV10-3 and TRBJ2-7; no clear D gene. CDR3 length: 13 residues. The germline V and J ends were trimmed by 7 bases and 3 bases, with 13 bases remaining between them. Germline V CDR1 and CDR2: ENHRY, SYGVKD. CDR3 DNA: TGTGCCATCAAACCGGCGGCCATCTACGAGCAGTACTTC. Encoded protein: CAIKPAAIYEQYF.